This T cell receptor (beta chain) was sequenced for a study of T cell changes during pregnancy in multiple sclerosis. Profiled with immunoSEQ multiplex PCR; TCRdb holds only in-frame clones, not every one. The sample holds under 80,000 clones, roughly 90% seen once. Deletions cut 4 bases from V and 7 bases from J, with 22 bases between. From germline, CDR1 is GTSNPN and CDR2 SVGIG (reference sequence). The CDR3 runs to 16 residues. The receptor comes from a female donor with multiple sclerosis, enrolled in a pregnancy study. Material: peripheral blood, obtained in the first trimester of pregnancy. This chain uses TRBV30 with TRBJ1-4, with D perhaps TRBD1 (5 bases). The CDR3: CAWISPGLLNGEKLFF. CDR3 bases: TGTGCCTGGATCTCCCCGGGACTCCTGAATGGTGAAAAACTGTTTTTT. Full variable domain (rest looked up from reference TRBV30 and TRBJ1-4): SQTIHQWPATLVQPVGSPLSLECTVEGTSNPNLYWYRQAAGRGLQLLFYSVGIGQISSEVPQNLSASRPQDRQFILSSKKLLLSDSGFYLCAWISPGLLNGEKLFFGSGTQLSVL.